This T cell receptor beta chain is drawn from a study of T cell repertoires in cytomegalovirus infection. From the reads, TCRdb called clonotypes with MiXCR, one entry per CDR3 protein. The data contain about 920,000 distinct CDR3 sequences, around 30% of them singletons. A remark on this clonotype: Antigen unknown.

This sequence originates from a human donor in good health (CMV status not recorded). Some clones in this sample may be carry-over from other donors' samples. Sequenced material: cultured CD8+ T cells from PBMCs, taken from culture after CMV antigen stimulation.

The CDR3: CASSPALYGRNYGYTF. CDR3 sequence (DNA): TGTGCCAGCAGTCCCGCGCTCTACGGTCGAAACTATGGCTACACCTTC. The genes are TRBV7-9 and TRBJ1-2; D is ambiguous. The length of the CDR3 is 16 residues. Germline values: CDR1 SEHNR, CDR2 FQNEAQ (reference sequence). The V end was cut by 6 bases, the J end by 2 bases, with 19 bases between.